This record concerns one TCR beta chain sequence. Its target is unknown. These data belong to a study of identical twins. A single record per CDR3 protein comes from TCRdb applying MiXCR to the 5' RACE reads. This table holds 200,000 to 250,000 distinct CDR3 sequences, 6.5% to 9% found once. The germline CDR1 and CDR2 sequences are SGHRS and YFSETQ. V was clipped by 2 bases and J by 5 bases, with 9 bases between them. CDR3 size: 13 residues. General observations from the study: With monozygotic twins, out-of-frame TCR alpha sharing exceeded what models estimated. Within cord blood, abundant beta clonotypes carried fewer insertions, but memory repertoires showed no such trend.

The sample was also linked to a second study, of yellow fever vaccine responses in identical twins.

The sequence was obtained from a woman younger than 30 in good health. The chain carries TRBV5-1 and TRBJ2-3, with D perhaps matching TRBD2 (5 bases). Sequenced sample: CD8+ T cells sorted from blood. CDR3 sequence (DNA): TGCGCCAGCAGCTTCCAGCGGCTAGATACGCAGTATTTT. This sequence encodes CASSFQRLDTQYF.